This T cell receptor (beta chain) was profiled in a study of shared clonotypes between healthy human individuals. Study-wide background: CD4 naive cells filled three plates per donor, CD4 memory three, CD8 naive two and CD8 memory one. Study-level findings and limits: Limited genetic and exposure-history diversity came from having few donors.

Comment on this clone: Its target is unknown.

Germline CDR1 reads MRHNA; CDR2 reads SNTAGT. There are 14 residues in the CDR3. V lost 4 bases, J lost 5 bases, and 14 bases lay in between. CD45RO negativity and positive selection for CCR7 defined naive CD8 cells, a population that excluded terminally differentiated effector memory CD45RA+ cells. Study donors comprised healthy, HIV-negative adults devoid of recent acute infection or vaccination. Data came from immunoSEQ multiplex PCR; TCRdb stores just in-frame clones and leaves some out. The profile shows about 2 million clones, just under 95% of them singletons. V and J are TRBV6-4 and TRBJ1-2, with D possibly TRBD1 on 6 matching bases. The clonotype was recovered from a man aged 18-30 years in good health. The source material was naive CD8+ T cells sorted from blood. CDR3 amino acids: CASSALFRGYGYTF. In nucleotides, the CDR3 is TGTGCCAGCAGTGCTTTGTTCAGGGGATATGGCTACACCTTC.